Presented here are 13 T cell receptor beta chains from one specimen sequenced in a study of PD-L1 blockade in urothelial cancer. The time point was: peripheral blood 6 weeks after treatment start. The data were produced by immunoSEQ multiplex PCR, yet TCRdb's version contains in-frame clones alone and is incomplete. The top ten clones hold 2% to 3% of a sample with 120,000 or so clones, roughly 88% of them seen once. The sample was PBMCs, taken around atezolizumab (anti-PD-L1) treatment. Receptors were obtained from a man aged 50-59 years with urothelial cancer.

V gene TRBV7-9 combines with J gene TRBJ2-3; a possible D gene is TRBD1 (5 bases). The V end lost 5 bases, the J end lost 2 bases, and 14 bases lay between the germline ends. Per the germline V gene, CDR1 is SEHNR and CDR2 is FQNEAQ (reference sequence). The CDR3 is made up of 15 amino acids. CDR3 sequence reads: CASSRGQGDTDTQYF. For the CDR3, the DNA is TGTGCCAGCAGCCGTGGGCAGGGTGACACAGATACGCAGTATTTT. Looking up the rest from reference TRBV7-9 and TRBJ2-3 gives the full variable domain: DTGVSQNPRHKITKRGQNVTFRCDPISEHNRLYWYRQTLGQGPEFLTYFQNEAQLEKSRLLSDRFSAERPKGSFSTLEIQRTEQGDSAMYLCASSRGQGDTDTQYFGPGTRLTVL.

This rearrangement joins TRBV15 to TRBJ2-3, with 9 positions matching TRBD2. The CDR3 is 15 amino acids. The germline V gene encodes CDR1 LNHNV and CDR2 YYDKDF (reference sequence). Trimming cost V 1 base and J 3 bases; bases outside gene matches: 2. The CDR3 DNA reads as TGTGCCACCAGCAGAGGGACTAGCGTTACAGATACGCAGTATTTT. Amino acid sequence: CATSRGTSVTDTQYF. The variable domain in full, with the rest retrieved from reference TRBV15 and TRBJ2-3, is DAMVIQNPRYQVTQFGKPVTLSCSQTLNHNVMYWYQQKSSQAPKLLFHYYDKDFNNEADTPDNFQSRRPNTSFCFLDIRSPGLGDTAMYLCATSRGTSVTDTQYFGPGTRLTVL.

V usage is TRBV7-3 and J usage is TRBJ2-1, with TRBD2 identical over 9 bases. Germline CDR1 SGHTA, CDR2 FQGTGA. J lost 6 bases, V lost 2 bases, and 5 bases had no gene match. The CDR3 extends over 15 amino acids. The CDR3 spells CASSLVAGVGNEQFF. DNA for the CDR3: TGTGCCAGCAGCTTAGTAGCGGGAGTTGGCAATGAGCAGTTCTTC.

The chain is built from TRBV5-3 and TRBJ2-3, with no clear D. TRBV5-3 is marked as an open reading frame, function uncertain. The CDR3 has 16 amino acids. V was pared by 5 bases and J by 2 bases, with 18 bases between. CDR3 sequence reads: CARSSVPGPNTDTQYF. The CDR3 region has the DNA TGTGCCAGAAGTTCCGTGCCAGGTCCTAACACAGATACGCAGTATTTT.

This chain links TRBV10-2 with TRBJ2-3; 8 bases fit TRBD2. Germline CDR1 reads WSHSY; CDR2 reads SAAADI. The CDR3 contains 15 residues. V shed 5 bases and J 6 bases; nucleotides not matched to a gene: 10. The CDR3 here is CASSSTSGAFDTQYF. The CDR3 nucleotides are TGCGCCAGCAGTTCCACTAGCGGAGCGTTTGATACGCAGTATTTT.

The chain carries TRBV7-9 and TRBJ1-6; 7 bases are a match to TRBD1. Germline assignment: CDR1 SEHNR and CDR2 FQNEAQ (reference sequence). The CDR3 has 15 residues. J was trimmed by 15 bases and V by 5 bases; bases with no gene match: 16. For the CDR3, the DNA is TGTGCCAGCAGCCCTAGGGGGACAGCGATCCATGTCCTCCACTTT. This gives the protein CASSPRGTAIHVLHF.

V and J are TRBV15 and TRBJ1-3, with 7 bases aligning to TRBD1. The germline CDR1 and CDR2 sequences are LNHNV and YYDKDF (reference sequence). V trimming: 2 bases; J trimming: 0 bases; junction bases outside the gene matches: 4. This CDR3 is built from 16 residues. The CDR3 region is CATSRKTGNSGNTIYF. Here the CDR3 DNA reads TGTGCCACCAGCAGAAAGACAGGGAACTCTGGAAACACCATATATTTT.

This rearrangement joins TRBV5-6 to TRBJ2-7; TRBD1 matches at 9 bases. The CDR3 spans 14 residues. Germline V CDR1 and CDR2: SGHDT, YYEEEE. J gave up 5 bases and V 4 bases, and 7 bases lay outside the gene matches. The CDR3: CASSVRDRDNEQYF. In DNA, the CDR3 is TGTGCCAGCAGCGTCCGGGACAGGGATAACGAGCAGTACTTC.

This chain joins TRBV19 and TRBJ2-1, with 7 bases matching TRBD2. After removal of 4 bases from V and 8 bases from J, the junction contained 8 bases not matched to a gene. Germline loops: CDR1 LNHDA, CDR2 SQIVND (reference sequence). The CDR3 has 14 amino acids. CDR3 sequence reads: CASSTSGVSDEQFF. The CDR3 DNA is TGTGCCAGTAGTACTAGCGGAGTTTCAGATGAGCAGTTCTTC.

The V and J genes are TRBV7-8 and TRBJ2-7; 11 bases align to TRBD2. The CDR3 has 16 amino acids. V dropped 2 bases and J dropped 5; count of bases not matched to a gene: 8. Germline V gene sequence: CDR1 SGHVS, CDR2 FQNEAQ. The CDR3 DNA reads TGTGCCAGCAGCTTATTAGCGGGAGGGCCTATGGACGAGCAGTACTTC. Translating it yields CASSLLAGGPMDEQYF. Based on the CDR3 plus reference TRBV7-8 and TRBJ2-7, the full variable domain is GAGVSQSPRYKVAKRGQDVALRCDPISGHVSLFWYQQALGQGPEFLTYFQNEAQLDKSGLPSDRFFAERPEGSVSTLKIQRTQQEDSAVYLCASSLLAGGPMDEQYFGPGTRLTVT.

V and J are TRBV29-1 and TRBJ1-2; TRBD1 aligns across 10 bases. This CDR3 spans 12 amino acids. Looked up from germline, CDR1 is SQVTM and CDR2 is ANQGSEA. Trimming at V came to 6 bases and at J to 8 bases, leaving 6 bases not matched to a gene. The CDR3 DNA is TGCAGCGTGGACAGGGGGATTAAAGGCTACACCTTC. It yields the protein CSVDRGIKGYTF.

The gene calls are TRBV15 and TRBJ2-1, with 11 bases aligning to TRBD1. The CDR3 spans 17 residues. Germline lookup yields CDR1 LNHNV and CDR2 YYDKDF (reference sequence). The ends lost 2 bases at V and 7 bases at J; junction bases unmatched: 10. DNA of the CDR3: TGTGCCACCAGCAGAAAAACGCCGGGACAGGGGGGGAATGAGCAGTTCTTC. Its translation is CATSRKTPGQGGNEQFF.

The rearrangement links TRBV6-5 to TRBJ1-1; D is ambiguous. The CDR3 is made up of 13 amino acids. Germline V gives CDR1 MNHEY, CDR2 SVGAGI. V gave up 2 bases and J gave up 10 bases, with 14 bases separating them. CDR3 region: CASSYTPARAAFF. CDR3 DNA: TGTGCCAGCAGTTACACTCCAGCTAGAGCAGCTTTCTTT.